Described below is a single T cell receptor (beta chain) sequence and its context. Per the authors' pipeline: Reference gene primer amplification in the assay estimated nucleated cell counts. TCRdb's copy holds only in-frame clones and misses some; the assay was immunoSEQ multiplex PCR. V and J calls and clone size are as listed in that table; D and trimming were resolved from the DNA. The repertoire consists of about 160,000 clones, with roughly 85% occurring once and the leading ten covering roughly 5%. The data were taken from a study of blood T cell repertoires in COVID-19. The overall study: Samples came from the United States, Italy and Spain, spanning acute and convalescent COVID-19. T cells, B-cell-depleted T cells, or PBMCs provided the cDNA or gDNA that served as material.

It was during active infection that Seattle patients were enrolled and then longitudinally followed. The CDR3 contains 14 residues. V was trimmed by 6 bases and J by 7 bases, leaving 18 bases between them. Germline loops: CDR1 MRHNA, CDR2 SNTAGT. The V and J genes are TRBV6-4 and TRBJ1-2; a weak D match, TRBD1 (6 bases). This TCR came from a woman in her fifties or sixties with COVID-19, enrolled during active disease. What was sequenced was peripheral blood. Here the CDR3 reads CASRPGQNSGGYTF. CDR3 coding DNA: TGTGCCAGCAGACCGGGACAAAACTCCGGTGGCTACACCTTC.